This TCR beta chain comes out of a study of T-cell reconstitution after alpha-beta-depleted transplantation in children. Study-level findings and limits: Reports say that about two months after transplant, the alpha-beta T cells came out of several hundred graft clones that had expanded. Diversity of TCRbeta at day 60 was high in some patients, arising from surviving recipient T cells and thymic progenitors. T-cell numbers and diversity, one year after transplant, stemmed largely from T cells that were newly produced.

Per germline, CDR1 DFQATT and CDR2 SNEGSKA (reference sequence). V dropped 3 bases and J dropped 3; count of bases not matched to a gene: 6. This CDR3 is built from 14 residues. In regard to this clonotype: Its antigen is undetermined.

It was with unique molecular identifiers that the TCRbeta library was prepared. TCRdb fed the PCR reads into MiXCR, producing one record per CDR3 protein. The table shows 330,000 or so distinct CDR3 sequences, with approximately 7.3% occurring only once. The sequenced sample was peripheral blood, obtained 360 days after TCRalphabeta/CD19-depleted stem cell transplant. The V call is TRBV20-1, the J call TRBJ1-1, with 8 positions matching TRBD1. The receptor was isolated from a female patient aged 2 to 10 who had a stem cell transplant for Fanconi anemia, so the T cells may come from the graft donor. CDR3 nucleotides: TGCAGTGCTAGGAAGGACAGGGAGGACACTGAAGCTTTCTTT. It translates to CSARKDREDTEAFF.